The 7 T cell receptor beta chains in this list originate from one sample, sequenced in a study of T cells in localized non-small cell lung cancer. This table comes from immunoSEQ multiplex PCR, and its TCRdb copy is limited to in-frame clones, with some not included. The sample has approximately 28,000 clones, around 82% seen once. Sequenced material: peripheral blood mononuclear cells, taken before any cancer treatment. These receptors originate from a man aged 40 to 70 with stage III lung adenocarcinoma.

V gene TRBV6-6 combines with J gene TRBJ2-6, with 7 bases lining up with TRBD1. V gave up 1 base and J gave up 4 bases; unmatched junction bases: 1. Germline V gives CDR1 MNHNY, CDR2 SVGAGI (reference sequence). The CDR3 has 15 amino acids. The CDR3 nucleotides are TGTGCCAGCAGTTACTTGACAGGGGGGGCCAACGTCCTGACTTTC. The encoded protein is CASSYLTGGANVLTF.

The V gene is TRBV11-2, the J gene TRBJ2-5, with a weak D call TRBD2 (6 bases). This CDR3 has 14 residues. In germline, CDR1 is SGHAT, CDR2 FQNNGV. V was shortened by 1 base and J by 1 base, with 7 bases between the two germline ends. As DNA, the CDR3 is TGTGCCAGCAGCTTAGGGGGGGTCCAAGAGACCCAGTACTTC. Translation gives CASSLGGVQETQYF.

This clone was seen a few times. The chain uses TRBV11-2 and TRBJ2-7; tentatively, D is TRBD1 (5 bases). This CDR3 has 13 amino acids. V dropped 4 bases and J dropped 3 bases, with 10 bases sitting between them. The V gene's germline CDR1 is SGHAT and CDR2 FQNNGV. CDR3 loop: CASSSIRGYEQYV. The CDR3 nucleotides read TGTGCCAGCAGCTCGATAAGGGGCTACGAGCAGTACGTC.

CDR3 in amino acids: CASIQGAGETQYF. The CDR3 DNA sequence: TGTGCCAGCATACAGGGGGCGGGGGAGACCCAGTACTTC. J is TRBJ2-5 and V is TRBV2, with TRBD1 matching 9 bases. Germline-derived CDR1 and CDR2 are SNHLY and FYNNEI. With V trimmed by 7 bases and J by 5 bases, 5 bases remained unmatched. The CDR3 runs 13 residues.

This clone was seen only once. The rearrangement uses TRBV15 and TRBJ1-1; D gene unclear. The CDR3 runs 13 residues. V was clipped by 2 bases and J by 11 bases, with 15 bases between them. Germline values: CDR1 LNHNV, CDR2 YYDKDF (reference sequence). CDR3 residues: CATSRIGVYEAFF. The CDR3 DNA follows: TGTGCCACCAGCAGAATAGGAGTTTATGAGGCTTTCTTT.

By share, this clone counts as medium-sized. J is TRBJ1-1 and V is TRBV9; D is possibly TRBD1 (6 bases). Germline V lookup: CDR1 SGDLS, CDR2 YYNGEE. The CDR3 contains 12 residues. Trimming removed 5 bases at V and 5 bases at J, with 10 bases between. CDR3: CASSRGGTEAFF. The CDR3 DNA is TGTGCCAGCAGTCGAGGGGGAACTGAAGCTTTCTTT. Drawing the rest from reference TRBV9 and TRBJ1-1, the complete variable domain is DSGVTQTPKHLITATGQRVTLRCSPRSGDLSVYWYQQSLDQGLQFLIQYYNGEERAKGNILERFSAQQFPDLHSELNLSSLELGDSALYFCASSRGGTEAFFGQGTRLTVV.

This sequence joins TRBV28 and TRBJ1-5, with D possibly being TRBD1 (6 bases). Deletions cut 8 bases from V and 4 bases from J, with 12 bases between. CDR1 MDHEN and CDR2 SYDVKM come from the germline V gene. This CDR3 spans 13 amino acids. In DNA form, the CDR3 reads TGTGCCAGCTCTACAGGGTGGAATCAGCCCCAGCATTTT. Protein product: CASSTGWNQPQHF.